This entry is about one T cell receptor (beta chain). The record originates from a study of technical replicates of blood from a few donors. Assay: immunoSEQ multiplex PCR; the TCRdb copy retains only in-frame clones and omits some. The sample has 70,000 to 85,000 clones, 97% seen once. V was shortened by 0 bases and J by 5 bases, with 12 bases between the two germline ends. CDR3 length: 14 residues. Germline assignment: CDR1 SGHRS and CDR2 YFSETQ. The origin of this receptor is a human donor in good health. V gene TRBV5-1 combines with J gene TRBJ2-7; TRBD2 is a possible D gene (5 bases). Sequenced input: T cells isolated from PBMCs. The CDR3 nucleotides read TGCGCCAGCAGCTTGGGTGGGAGCTACGACGAGCAGTACTTC. This translates into CASSLGGSYDEQYF.